The source of this T cell receptor beta chain is a study of T cells after yellow fever vaccination (dated by TCRdb to the late 2010s). Broadly, across the study: Libraries from fractions with low cell numbers were prepared with the SMART-Seq v4 Ultra Low Input RNA kit. To track T-cell clones before and after primary and booster YFV17D yellow fever vaccination, bulk TCR alpha and beta repertoires were sequenced longitudinally. Two healthy male donors, one aged 18 to 29 and one aged 30 to 39 years, were included in the cohort. Bulk PBMC replicates and cell subsets were isolated from blood drawn at multiple timepoints before and after both primary and secondary immunization. Results the study describes overall, beyond this receptor: After the booster, most clones that had expanded after primary vaccination were detected again (around 96% of CD4 and around nine tenths of CD8), suggesting broad maintenance of memory. A small fraction of clonotypes showed up in both the CD4 and CD8 compartments, probably as a result of convergent recombination. Because the study included only a couple of donors, the extent to which the findings can be generalized is limited. Computational filtering was needed because FACS-sorted repertoires could contain abundant contaminating clonotypes from the bulk population. Compared with the primary T-cell response, the secondary T-cell response was faster but weaker, reaching its peak on day 5 rather than on day 15.

CDR1 and CDR2 are read off the germline V gene as SGHTA and FQGNSA. After removal of 6 bases from V and 7 bases from J, the junction retains 4 bases not matched to a gene. The CDR3 goes from the cysteine to the phenylalanine over 13 residues. CDR3 DNA is the only sequence kept; it has 39 bases, read in frame from the first base. In its sample, this clonotype was seen a few times. The antigen it recognizes is unknown. Base-call qualities are not available, and no considerably larger clone is one nucleotide away. Synthesis of TCR cDNA relied on 5'RACE template switching, a step that introduced a universal primer site along with unique molecular identifiers. cDNA synthesis was primed from both the TCR alpha and TCR beta constant segments. Libraries were amplified in two PCR steps, with sample barcodes and sequencing adapters added in the second step. Sequencing of libraries was performed on Illumina HiSeq 2500 (2x100 bp) or NovaSeq (2x150 bp). The original pipeline was this. MIGEC was used to demultiplex reads and collapse the reads into UMI consensus sequences, and MiXCR was used for V(D)J alignment. Using edgeR on replicate PBMC samples, clonotypes were called vaccine-responding if FDR was below 0.01 and the log2 fold change was above 5 up to day 15. CD4 or CD8 identity was assigned to each bulk clonotype according to whether the clonotype was present at higher abundance in the sequenced CD4 repertoire or the sequenced CD8 repertoire. Clones were called with MiXCR by TCRdb after fastp trimmed the public reads at Q25, and only in-frame beta chains were retained. CDR3 protein duplicates are merged, each entry listing the most common genes and DNA. For this entry, the V and J calls and clone size follow TCRdb and not the study's own pipeline. Here the sample has around 500,000 distinct CDR3 sequences; about a fifth occur a single time. Roughly 16% of the sample is taken by the ten largest.

This sample's treatment or condition label indicates: live attenuated yellow fever vaccine strain. At each blood-draw timepoint, two biological replicates of bulk PBMCs were obtained. PBMCs were isolated from peripheral blood using a standard Ficoll-Paque protocol. TriZol was used to extract RNA from bulk PBMCs, from CD4 and CD8 fractions, and from dextramer-positive and dextramer-negative fractions. The chain is assembled from TRBV7-2 and TRBJ2-2, and 8 bases in between align with TRBD2. The sequenced sample was PBMCs, obtained roughly 23 days after the first yellow fever vaccination. The clonotype was recovered from a man aged 18 to 30 who received the YFV17D yellow fever vaccine. This receptor carries the CDR3 CASSRTSLGELFF. The base sequence is TGTGCCAGCAGTCGGACTAGCCTCGGGGAGCTGTTTTTT.